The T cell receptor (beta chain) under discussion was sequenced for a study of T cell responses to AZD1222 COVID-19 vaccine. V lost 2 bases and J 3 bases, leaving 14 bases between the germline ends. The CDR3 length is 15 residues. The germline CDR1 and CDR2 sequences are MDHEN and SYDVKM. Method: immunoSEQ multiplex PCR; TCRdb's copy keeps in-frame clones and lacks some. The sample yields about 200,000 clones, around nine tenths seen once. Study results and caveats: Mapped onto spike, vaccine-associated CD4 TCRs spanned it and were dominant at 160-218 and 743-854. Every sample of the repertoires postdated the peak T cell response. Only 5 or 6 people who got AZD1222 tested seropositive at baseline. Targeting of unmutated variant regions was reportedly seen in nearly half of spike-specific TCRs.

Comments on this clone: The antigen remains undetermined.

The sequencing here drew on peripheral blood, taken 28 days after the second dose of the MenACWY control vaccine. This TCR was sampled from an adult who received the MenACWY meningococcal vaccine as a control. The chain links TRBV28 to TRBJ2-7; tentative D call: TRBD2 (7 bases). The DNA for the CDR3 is TGTGCCAGCAGTTTAACACAGGGAGGGTACTACGAGCAGTACTTC. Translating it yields CASSLTQGGYYEQYF. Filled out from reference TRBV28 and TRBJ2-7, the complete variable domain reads DVKVTQSSRYLVKRTGEKVFLECVQDMDHENMFWYRQDPGLGLRLIYFSYDVKMKEKGDIPEGYSVSREKKERFSLILESASTNQTSMYLCASSLTQGGYYEQYFGPGTRLTVT.